A single sample gave rise to the 22 T cell receptor beta chains below, sequenced in a study of vaccination and CD4 T cells after COVID-19. Indicated treatment: approximately 9-day PBMC culture with coronavirus spike peptide pools or control peptides (ViraFEST assay). The antigens for these receptors are not known. Cultured CD4+ T-cell DNA underwent Oncomine TCR Beta short-read sequencing. TCRdb used MiXCR to reprocess the PCR reads, holding one entry per CDR3 protein. The table has 10,000 or so distinct CDR3 sequences, around 30% seen once. This sample comprised CD4+ T cells from blood, cultured in vitro, obtained after SARS-CoV-2 vaccination. These receptor sequences come from a human donor who had recovered from COVID-19.

This chain links TRBV28 with TRBJ1-2, with 9 bases fitting TRBD1. CDR1 is MDHEN and CDR2 is SYDVKM in the germline V gene. The CDR3 sequence is 14 residues long. The V gene end was trimmed by 6 bases and the J gene end by 2 bases; junction bases not matched to a gene: 4. Here the CDR3 DNA reads TGTGCCAGCAGAACCGGGACAGGGAACTATGGCTACACCTTC. Its protein is CASRTGTGNYGYTF.

The chain joins TRBV24-1 to TRBJ2-7, with 7 bases identical to TRBD2. Germline lookup yields CDR1 KGHDR and CDR2 SFDVKD. V shed 4 bases, J shed 10 bases, and the junction held 3 bases outside the gene matches. The CDR3 has 11 amino acids. The chain's CDR3 is CATSEGGSQYF. Written as DNA, the CDR3 is TGTGCCACCAGTGAGGGGGGGAGTCAGTACTTC.

This sequence joins TRBV29-1 and TRBJ2-7, with no clear D. The CDR3 extends over 12 amino acids. Trimming pared 7 bases from V and 0 bases from J, leaving 10 bases between. The germline V gene has CDR1 SQVTM and CDR2 ANQGSEA. The CDR3 sequence: CSAQKSSYEQYF. The CDR3 coding sequence is TGCAGCGCCCAGAAGAGCTCCTACGAGCAGTACTTC.

J is TRBJ1-1 and V is TRBV30, with TRBD1 as a possible D gene (6 bases). Germline CDR1 and CDR2: GTSNPN and SVGIG (reference sequence). The CDR3 is made up of 14 amino acids. Trimming removed 3 bases from V and 1 base from J, with 12 bases in between. The CDR3: CAWRFTGRNTEAFF. The CDR3 coding sequence is TGTGCCTGGAGATTTACAGGGAGGAACACTGAAGCTTTCTTT.

This chain uses TRBV27 with TRBJ1-2, with a tentative D call TRBD1 (6 bases). The germline gives CDR1 MNHEY, CDR2 SMNVEV (reference sequence). This CDR3 contains 16 residues. V lost 5 bases, J lost 7 bases, and 23 bases lay in between. DNA for the CDR3: TGTGCCAGCAGTAACCTACTGAACGGGGGGGCCGGTGGCTACACCTTC. Encoded protein: CASSNLLNGGAGGYTF.

The gene calls are TRBV6-1 and TRBJ1-1; a possible D gene is TRBD1 (6 bases). Germline V lookup: CDR1 MNHNS, CDR2 SASEGT. V was cut by 6 bases and J by 1 base, with 9 bases left in between. CDR3 length equals 13 residues. The CDR3 loop reads CASRVQGNTEAFF. CDR3 DNA: TGTGCCAGCAGAGTACAGGGGAACACTGAAGCTTTCTTT.

The chain combines TRBV7-2 with TRBJ2-7; TRBD1 matches 10 bases. Trimming cost V 2 bases and J 9 bases; bases outside gene matches: 4. This CDR3 is built from 13 residues. CDR1 and CDR2 from the germline V gene are SGHTA and FQGNSA. The CDR3 sequence is CASSLSGQGMQYF. In nucleotides, the CDR3 is TGTGCCAGCAGCTTATCGGGACAGGGGATGCAGTACTTC. The full variable domain, in which reference TRBV7-2 and TRBJ2-7 provide the parts outside the CDR3, is GAGVSQSPSNKVTEKGKDVELRCDPISGHTALYWYRQSLGQGLEFLIYFQGNSAPDKSGLPSDRFSAERTGGSVSTLTIQRTQQEDSAVYLCASSLSGQGMQYFGPGTRLTVT.

This clonotype counts as large. This chain links TRBV6-5 with TRBJ2-7; 12 bases map to TRBD2. CDR1 is MNHEY and CDR2 is SVGAGI in the germline V gene. CDR3 length equals 15 residues. Germline trimming cut 4 bases from V and 4 bases from J; bases unmatched to any gene: 5. The CDR3 loop reads CASSFGLAGFYEQYF. CDR3 nucleotides: TGTGCCAGCAGTTTCGGACTAGCGGGATTTTACGAGCAGTACTTC.

This clonotype was seen a few times. The chain combines TRBV19 with TRBJ2-7, with 11 nucleotides matching TRBD2. J lost 2 bases, V lost 1 base, and 4 bases had no gene match. This CDR3 has 16 residues. Germline CDR1 reads LNHDA; CDR2 reads SQIVND (reference sequence). The CDR3 is CASSIATSGNPYEQYF. For the CDR3, the DNA is TGTGCCAGTAGTATAGCGACTAGCGGGAACCCCTACGAGCAGTACTTC.

This clonotype appeared a few times. This sequence joins TRBV4-1 and TRBJ2-7; perhaps D is TRBD1 or TRBD2 (5 bases each). The CDR3 runs 15 residues. Germline CDR1 reads MGHRA; CDR2 reads YSYEKL. V was shortened by 4 bases and J by 2 bases, with 15 bases between the two germline ends. The chain's CDR3 is CASSLGDHHPYEQYF. CDR3 nucleotide sequence: TGCGCCAGCAGCCTAGGGGACCATCACCCCTACGAGCAGTACTTC.

V usage is TRBV27 and J usage is TRBJ2-2; D may be TRBD1 or TRBD2 (5 bases each). V lost 6 bases, J lost 4 bases, and 18 bases lay in between. This CDR3 has 16 amino acids. Germline assignment: CDR1 MNHEY and CDR2 SMNVEV (reference sequence). The CDR3 region has the DNA TGTGCCAGCAGCCCTGAGGGGCGCCTCGTCACCGGGGAGCTGTTTTTT. It is translated as CASSPEGRLVTGELFF.

The V and J genes are TRBV19 and TRBJ1-2; no clear D gene. V lost 3 bases to trimming and J lost 0 bases, with 8 bases between them. There are 14 residues in the CDR3. Germline V CDR1 and CDR2: LNHDA, SQIVND (reference sequence). This CDR3 reads CASSIIGTNYGYTF. The CDR3 DNA sequence: TGTGCCAGTAGTATCATTGGAACTAACTATGGCTACACCTTC.

The genes are TRBV29-1 and TRBJ2-5; D perhaps matches TRBD1 (6 bases). CDR1 SQVTM and CDR2 ANQGSEA come from the germline V gene. V was cut by 5 bases and J by 6 bases, with 13 bases left in between. This CDR3 contains 12 residues. The CDR3 sequence is CSVLVRDKTQYF. The CDR3 DNA is TGCAGCGTTTTAGTAAGGGACAAGACCCAGTACTTC.

The table lists this clonotype with a few counts. The chain is built from TRBV19 and TRBJ1-2; TRBD1 agrees at 7 bases. J was trimmed by 4 bases and V by 5 bases; bases with no gene match: 7. Germline V lookup: CDR1 LNHDA, CDR2 SQIVND (reference sequence). The CDR3 is made up of 14 amino acids. The CDR3, as DNA: TGTGCCAGTAGTGCCGGACCAGGGGGCTATGGCTACACCTTC. Amino acids: CASSAGPGGYGYTF. Combining the CDR3 with reference TRBV19 and TRBJ1-2 gives the whole variable domain DGGITQSPKYLFRKEGQNVTLSCEQNLNHDAMYWYRQDPGQGLRLIYYSQIVNDFQKGDIAEGYSVSREKKESFPLTVTSAQKNPTAFYLCASSAGPGGYGYTFGSGTRLTVV.

This chain uses TRBV20-1 with TRBJ2-7; D ambiguous. Per germline, CDR1 DFQATT and CDR2 SNEGSKA (reference sequence). The CDR3 contains 14 residues. The ends were cut back, 5 bases at V and 7 bases at J, with 21 bases in the middle. The CDR3 DNA sequence: TGCAGTGCTTCGCCCTTATCGGGCCTGAGGGAGCAGTACTTC. It codes for CSASPLSGLREQYF.

By frequency in the sample, this clonotype is medium-sized. V gene TRBV7-9 combines with J gene TRBJ2-3; 14 bases are shared with TRBD2. This CDR3 has 16 amino acids. Germline CDR1 reads SEHNR; CDR2 reads FQNEAQ (reference sequence). V lost 4 bases and J lost 4; bases outside the gene matches: 4. The CDR3 nucleotides read TGTGCCAGCAGCTCGGGACTAGCGGGAGTCGCAGATACGCAGTATTTT. Translated: CASSSGLAGVADTQYF.

J is TRBJ2-5 and V is TRBV12-3 or TRBV12-4, with 8 bases lining up with TRBD1. V was clipped by 3 bases and J by 1 base; unmatched bases: 1. CDR3 length: 14 amino acids. The CDR3 DNA is TGTGCCAGCAGTTTGACAGGGGCCCAAGAGACCCAGTACTTC. As protein: CASSLTGAQETQYF.

This clonotype was observed a few times. The chain uses TRBV6-1 and TRBJ2-1; D call uncertain. Germline lookup yields CDR1 MNHNS and CDR2 SASEGT. The germline V and J ends were trimmed by 5 bases and 5 bases, with 7 bases remaining between them. This CDR3 has 12 amino acids. The CDR3 sequence: CASSKLNNEQFF. In nucleotides, the CDR3 is TGTGCCAGCAGTAAACTCAACAATGAGCAGTTCTTC.

V is TRBV6-1 and J is TRBJ2-3, with TRBD2 as a possible D gene (6 bases). The CDR3 extends over 15 amino acids. V was trimmed by 6 bases and J by 4 bases, leaving 17 bases between them. Germline CDR1 is MNHNS and CDR2 is SASEGT. CDR3 sequence (DNA): TGTGCCAGCAGGTCCGGGGGAAACCGCCCAGATACGCAGTATTTT. It translates to CASRSGGNRPDTQYF.

A few counts support this clonotype. V is TRBV24-1 and J is TRBJ2-6; TRBD1 is a possible D gene (5 bases). V lost 5 bases, J lost 0 bases, and 10 bases lay in between. CDR1 KGHDR and CDR2 SFDVKD come from the germline V gene. CDR3 length equals 16 residues. CDR3 sequence reads: CATSGNRNSGANVLTF. CDR3 sequence (DNA): TGTGCCACCAGTGGGAACAGGAACTCTGGGGCCAACGTCCTGACTTTC.

This clonotype has a handful of counts. The chain uses TRBV20-1 and TRBJ2-7, with TRBD1 as a possible D gene (5 bases). CDR1 DFQATT and CDR2 SNEGSKA come from the germline V gene (reference sequence). The CDR3 runs 15 residues. The V and J ends lost 4 bases and 2 bases respectively, with 18 bases between them. The CDR3 protein is CSAKPRTPTTYEQYF. The CDR3 DNA follows: TGCAGTGCTAAACCAAGGACACCAACCACCTACGAGCAGTACTTC.

The chain uses TRBV7-2 and TRBJ1-2, with D unresolved. This CDR3 has 16 residues. Germline loops: CDR1 SGHTA, CDR2 FQGNSA. The ends were cut back, 5 bases at V and 4 bases at J, with 20 bases in the middle. The CDR3 bases are TGTGCCAGCAGCCTGAACAATGGCGGGTTGTCCTATGGCTACACCTTC. Translated: CASSLNNGGLSYGYTF.